This T cell receptor beta chain was sequenced during a study of CD8 T cells in Susac syndrome. As for the study in general: Clinical remission applied to eight sequenced Susac syndrome patients, and more than five had active disease.

Negative magnetic isolation gave CD8+ and CD4+ cells; FACS enriched CD8+ TEMRA. This CDR3 spans 12 amino acids. V was clipped by 4 bases and J by 5 bases, with 9 bases between them. Random hexamers primed reverse transcription of roughly 0.45 to 1 ug RNA. TCRdb recomputed calls from the immunoSEQ multiplex PCR reads with MiXCR, one row per CDR3 protein. The table has roughly 130,000 distinct CDR3 sequences, 85% to 95% seen once; the top ten hold 0.28%. The sequenced material came from CD8+ T cells from PBMCs. This clonotype originated in a human donor with Susac syndrome. J is TRBJ2-7 and V is TRBV23-1; weak D call: TRBD1 (5 bases). TRBV23-1 is recorded as an ORF, its role being uncertain. The CDR3 nucleotides are TGCGCCAGCAGTCGGGAAGGGGACGAGCAGTACTTC. It yields the protein CASSREGDEQYF.